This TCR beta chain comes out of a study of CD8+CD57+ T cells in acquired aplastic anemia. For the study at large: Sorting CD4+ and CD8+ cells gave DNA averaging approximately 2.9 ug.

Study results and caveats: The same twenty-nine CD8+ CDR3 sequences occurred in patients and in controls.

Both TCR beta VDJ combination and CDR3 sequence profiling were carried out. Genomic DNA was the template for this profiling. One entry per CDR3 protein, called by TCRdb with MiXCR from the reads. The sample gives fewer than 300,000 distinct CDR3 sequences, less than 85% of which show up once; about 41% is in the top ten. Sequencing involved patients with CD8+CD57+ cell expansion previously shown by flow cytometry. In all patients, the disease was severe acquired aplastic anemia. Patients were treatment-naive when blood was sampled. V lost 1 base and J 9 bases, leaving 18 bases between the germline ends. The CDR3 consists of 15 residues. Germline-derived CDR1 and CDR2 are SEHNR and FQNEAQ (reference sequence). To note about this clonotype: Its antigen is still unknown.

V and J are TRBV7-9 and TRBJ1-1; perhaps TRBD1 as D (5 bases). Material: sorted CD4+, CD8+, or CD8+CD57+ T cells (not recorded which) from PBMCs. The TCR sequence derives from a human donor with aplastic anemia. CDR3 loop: CASSLDVTGDTQAFF. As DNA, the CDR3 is TGTGCCAGCAGCTTAGATGTAACAGGTGACACACAAGCTTTCTTT.